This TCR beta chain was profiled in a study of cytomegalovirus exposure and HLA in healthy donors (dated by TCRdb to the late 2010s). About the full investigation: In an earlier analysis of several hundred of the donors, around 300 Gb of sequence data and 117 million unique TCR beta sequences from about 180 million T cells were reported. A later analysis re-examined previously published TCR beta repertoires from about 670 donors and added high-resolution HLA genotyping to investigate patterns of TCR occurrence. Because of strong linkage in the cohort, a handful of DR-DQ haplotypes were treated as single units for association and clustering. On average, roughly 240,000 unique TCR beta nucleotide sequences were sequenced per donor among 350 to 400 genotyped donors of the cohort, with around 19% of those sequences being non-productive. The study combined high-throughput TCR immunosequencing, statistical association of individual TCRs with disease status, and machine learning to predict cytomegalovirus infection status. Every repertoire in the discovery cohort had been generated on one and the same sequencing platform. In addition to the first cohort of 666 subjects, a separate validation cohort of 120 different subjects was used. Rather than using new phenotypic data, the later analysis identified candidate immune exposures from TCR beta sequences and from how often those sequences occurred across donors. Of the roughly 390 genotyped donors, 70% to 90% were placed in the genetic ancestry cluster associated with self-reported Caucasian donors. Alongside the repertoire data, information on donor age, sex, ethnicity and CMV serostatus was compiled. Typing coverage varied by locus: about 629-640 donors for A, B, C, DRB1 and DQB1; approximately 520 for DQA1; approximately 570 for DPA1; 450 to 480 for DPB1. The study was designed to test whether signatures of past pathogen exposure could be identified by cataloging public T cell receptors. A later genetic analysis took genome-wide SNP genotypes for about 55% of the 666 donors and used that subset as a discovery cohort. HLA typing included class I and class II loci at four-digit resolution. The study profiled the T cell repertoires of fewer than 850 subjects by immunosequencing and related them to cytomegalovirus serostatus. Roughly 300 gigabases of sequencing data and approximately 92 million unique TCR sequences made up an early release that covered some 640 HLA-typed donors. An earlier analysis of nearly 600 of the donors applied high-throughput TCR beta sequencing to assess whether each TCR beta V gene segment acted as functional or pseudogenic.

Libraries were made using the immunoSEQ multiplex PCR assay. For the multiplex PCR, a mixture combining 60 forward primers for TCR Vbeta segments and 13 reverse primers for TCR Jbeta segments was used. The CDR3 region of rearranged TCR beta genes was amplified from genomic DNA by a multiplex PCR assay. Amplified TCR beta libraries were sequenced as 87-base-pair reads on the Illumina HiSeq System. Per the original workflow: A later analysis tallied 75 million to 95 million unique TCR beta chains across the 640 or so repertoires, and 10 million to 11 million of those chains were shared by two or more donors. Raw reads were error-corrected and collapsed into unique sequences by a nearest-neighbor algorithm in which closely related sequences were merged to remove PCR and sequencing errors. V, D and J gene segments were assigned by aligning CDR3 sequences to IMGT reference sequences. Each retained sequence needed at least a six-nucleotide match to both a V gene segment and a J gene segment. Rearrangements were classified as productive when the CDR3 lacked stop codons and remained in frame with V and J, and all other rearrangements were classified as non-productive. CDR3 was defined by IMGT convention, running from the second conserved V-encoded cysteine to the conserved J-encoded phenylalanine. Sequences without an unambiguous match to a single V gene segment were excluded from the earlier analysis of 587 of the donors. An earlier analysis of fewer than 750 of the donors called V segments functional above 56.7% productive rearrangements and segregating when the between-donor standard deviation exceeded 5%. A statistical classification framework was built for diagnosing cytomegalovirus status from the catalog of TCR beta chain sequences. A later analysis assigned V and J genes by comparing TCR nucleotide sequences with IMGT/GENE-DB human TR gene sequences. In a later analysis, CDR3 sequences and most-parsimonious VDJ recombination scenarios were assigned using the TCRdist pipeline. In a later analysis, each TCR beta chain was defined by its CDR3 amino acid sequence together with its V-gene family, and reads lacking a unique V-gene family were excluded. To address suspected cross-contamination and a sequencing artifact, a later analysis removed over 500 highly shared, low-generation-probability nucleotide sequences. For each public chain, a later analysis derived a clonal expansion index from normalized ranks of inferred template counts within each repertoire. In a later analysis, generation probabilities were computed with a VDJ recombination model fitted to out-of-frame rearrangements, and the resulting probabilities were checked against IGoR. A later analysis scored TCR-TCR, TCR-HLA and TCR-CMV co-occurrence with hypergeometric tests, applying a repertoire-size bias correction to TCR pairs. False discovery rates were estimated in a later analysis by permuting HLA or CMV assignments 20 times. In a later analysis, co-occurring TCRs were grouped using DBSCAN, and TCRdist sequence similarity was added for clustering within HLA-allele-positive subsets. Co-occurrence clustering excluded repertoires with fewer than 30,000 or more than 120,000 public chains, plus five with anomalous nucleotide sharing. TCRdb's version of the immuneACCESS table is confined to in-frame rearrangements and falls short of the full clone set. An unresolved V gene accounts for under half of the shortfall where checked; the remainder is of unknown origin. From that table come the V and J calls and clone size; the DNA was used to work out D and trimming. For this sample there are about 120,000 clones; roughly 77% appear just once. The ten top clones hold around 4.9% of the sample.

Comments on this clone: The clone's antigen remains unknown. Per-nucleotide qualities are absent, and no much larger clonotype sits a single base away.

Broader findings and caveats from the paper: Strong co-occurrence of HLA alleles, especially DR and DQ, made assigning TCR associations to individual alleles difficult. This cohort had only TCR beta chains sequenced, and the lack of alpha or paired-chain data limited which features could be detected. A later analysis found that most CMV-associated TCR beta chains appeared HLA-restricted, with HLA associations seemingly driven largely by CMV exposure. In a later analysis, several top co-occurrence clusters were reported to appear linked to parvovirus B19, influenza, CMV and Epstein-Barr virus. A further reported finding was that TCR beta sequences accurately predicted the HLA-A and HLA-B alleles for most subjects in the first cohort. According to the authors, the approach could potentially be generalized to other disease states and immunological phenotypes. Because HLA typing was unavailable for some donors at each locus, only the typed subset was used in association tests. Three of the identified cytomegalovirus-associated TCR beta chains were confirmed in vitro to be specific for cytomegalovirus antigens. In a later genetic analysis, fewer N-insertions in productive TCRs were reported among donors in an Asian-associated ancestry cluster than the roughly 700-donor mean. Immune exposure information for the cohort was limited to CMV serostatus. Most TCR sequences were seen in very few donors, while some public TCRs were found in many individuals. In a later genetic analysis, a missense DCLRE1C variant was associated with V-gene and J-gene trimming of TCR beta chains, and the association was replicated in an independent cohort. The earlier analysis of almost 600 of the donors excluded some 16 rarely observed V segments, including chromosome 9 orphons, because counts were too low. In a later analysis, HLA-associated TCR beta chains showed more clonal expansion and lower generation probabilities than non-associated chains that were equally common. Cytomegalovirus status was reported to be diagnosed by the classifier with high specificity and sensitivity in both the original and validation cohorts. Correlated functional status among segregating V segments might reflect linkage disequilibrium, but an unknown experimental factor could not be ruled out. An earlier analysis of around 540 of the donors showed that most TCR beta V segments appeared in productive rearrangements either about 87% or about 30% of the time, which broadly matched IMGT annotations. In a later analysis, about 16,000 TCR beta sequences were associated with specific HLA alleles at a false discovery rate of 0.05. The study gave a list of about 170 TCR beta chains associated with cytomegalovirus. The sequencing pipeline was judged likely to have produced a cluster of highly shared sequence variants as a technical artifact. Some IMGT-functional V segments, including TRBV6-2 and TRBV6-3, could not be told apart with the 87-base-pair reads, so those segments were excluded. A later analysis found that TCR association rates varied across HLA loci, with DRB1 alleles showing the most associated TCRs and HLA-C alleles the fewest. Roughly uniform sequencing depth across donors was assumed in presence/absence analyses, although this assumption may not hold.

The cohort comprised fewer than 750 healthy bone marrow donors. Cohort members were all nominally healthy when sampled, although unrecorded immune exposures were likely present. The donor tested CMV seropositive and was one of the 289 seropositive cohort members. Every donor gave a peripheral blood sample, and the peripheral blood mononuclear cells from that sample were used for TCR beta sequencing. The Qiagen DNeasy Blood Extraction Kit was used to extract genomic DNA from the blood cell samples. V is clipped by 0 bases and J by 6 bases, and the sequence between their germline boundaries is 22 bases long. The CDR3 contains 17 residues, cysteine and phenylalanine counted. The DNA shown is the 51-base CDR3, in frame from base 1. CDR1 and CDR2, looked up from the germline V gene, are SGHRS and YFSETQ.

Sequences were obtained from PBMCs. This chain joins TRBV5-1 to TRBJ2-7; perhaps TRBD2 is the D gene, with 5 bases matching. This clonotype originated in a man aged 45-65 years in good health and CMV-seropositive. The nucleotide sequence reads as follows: TGCGCCAGCAGCTTGGCATCGCTAGGCGCAGGAGGTTCCGAGCAGTACTTC. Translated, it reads CASSLASLGAGGSEQYF.